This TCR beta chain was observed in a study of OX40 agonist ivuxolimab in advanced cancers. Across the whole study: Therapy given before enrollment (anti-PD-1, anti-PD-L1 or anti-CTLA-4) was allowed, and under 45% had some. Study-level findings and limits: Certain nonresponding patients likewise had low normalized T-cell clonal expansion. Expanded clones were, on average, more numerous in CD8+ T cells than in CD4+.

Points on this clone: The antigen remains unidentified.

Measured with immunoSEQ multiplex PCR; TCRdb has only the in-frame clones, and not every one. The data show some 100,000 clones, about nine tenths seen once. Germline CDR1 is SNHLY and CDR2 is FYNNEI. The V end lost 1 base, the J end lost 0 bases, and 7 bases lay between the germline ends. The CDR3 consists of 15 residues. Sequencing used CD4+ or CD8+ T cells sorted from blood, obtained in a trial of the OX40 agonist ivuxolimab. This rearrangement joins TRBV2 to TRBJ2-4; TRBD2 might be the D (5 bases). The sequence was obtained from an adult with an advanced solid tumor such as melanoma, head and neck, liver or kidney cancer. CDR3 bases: TGTGCCAGCAGTGAAGGAGGGCTAGCCAAAAACATTCAGTACTTC. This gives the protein CASSEGGLAKNIQYF.